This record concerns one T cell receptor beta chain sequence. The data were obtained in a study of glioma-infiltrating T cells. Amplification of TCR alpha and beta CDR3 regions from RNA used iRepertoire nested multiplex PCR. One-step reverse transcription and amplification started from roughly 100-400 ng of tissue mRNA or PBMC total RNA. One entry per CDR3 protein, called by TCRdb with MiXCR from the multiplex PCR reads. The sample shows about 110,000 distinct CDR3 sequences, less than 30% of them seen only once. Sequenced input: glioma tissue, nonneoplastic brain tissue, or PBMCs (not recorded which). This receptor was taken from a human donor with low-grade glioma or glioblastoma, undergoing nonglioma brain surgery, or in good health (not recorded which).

The CDR3 nucleotides are TGTGCCTGGAGTGTAAGGCACCTTAGCAATCAGCCCCAGCATTTT. Its protein is CAWSVRHLSNQPQHF. This chain connects TRBV30 to TRBJ1-5; D uncertain. The CDR3 contains 15 residues. CDR1 is GTSNPN, CDR2 SVGIG, per germline (reference sequence). V lost 0 bases and J lost 0, with 9 bases in between. The complete variable domain, with remaining parts taken from reference TRBV30 and TRBJ1-5, reads SQTIHQWPATLVQPVGSPLSLECTVEGTSNPNLYWYRQAAGRGLQLLFYSVGIGQISSEVPQNLSASRPQDRQFILSSKKLLLSDSGFYLCAWSVRHLSNQPQHFGDGTRLSIL.